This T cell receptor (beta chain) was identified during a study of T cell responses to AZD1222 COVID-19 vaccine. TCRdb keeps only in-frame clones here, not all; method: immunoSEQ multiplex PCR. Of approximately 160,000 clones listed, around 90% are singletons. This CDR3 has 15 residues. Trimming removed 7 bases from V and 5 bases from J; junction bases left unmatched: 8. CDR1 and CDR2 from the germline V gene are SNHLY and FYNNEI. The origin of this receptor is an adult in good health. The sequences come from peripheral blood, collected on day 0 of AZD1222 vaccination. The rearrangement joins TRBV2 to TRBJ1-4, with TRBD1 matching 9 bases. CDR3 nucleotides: TGTGCCAGCACCAACGACAGGGGGGCAAATGAAAAACTGTTTTTT. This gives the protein CASTNDRGANEKLFF.